Below, 11 T cell receptor beta chains from the same sample are listed, as sequenced in a study of OX40 agonist ivuxolimab in advanced cancers. The receptor library was made with the immunoSEQ multiplex PCR assay. TCRdb took over this immuneACCESS table, retaining in-frame rearrangements with V and J assigned. Such tables are incomplete; in checked studies, under half of the missing clones stem from an unresolved V gene, and the remainder is unexplained. For this sample there are approximately 67,000 clones; about 84% appear just once. The ten largest clones capture around 8.2% of the sample. Sequences were derived from CD4+ or CD8+ T cells sorted from blood, sampled in a trial of the OX40 agonist ivuxolimab. The receptors stem from an adult with an advanced solid tumor such as melanoma, head and neck, liver or kidney cancer.

CDR3 nucleotides: TGTGCCAGCAGCTCGTCATACAGGGTATTTAGCAATCAGCCCCAGCATTTT. It yields the protein CASSSSYRVFSNQPQHF. The chain employs TRBV5-6 and TRBJ1-5; the D gene is possibly TRBD1 (6 bases). The CDR3 sequence is 17 residues long. V was trimmed by 3 bases and J by 0 bases, leaving 16 bases between them. CDR1 is SGHDT and CDR2 is YYEEEE in the germline V gene.

This clone was recorded only once. This rearrangement joins TRBV18 to TRBJ1-2; 9 bases match TRBD1. The V and J ends lost 3 bases and 8 bases, in that order; junction bases with no gene match: 10. In germline, CDR1 is KGHSH, CDR2 LQKENI. CDR3 length equals 15 residues. CDR3 residues: CASSPLQGASDGYTF. CDR3 coding DNA: TGTGCCAGCTCACCGTTACAGGGGGCGTCGGACGGCTACACCTTC.

The CDR3 reads CASSQARDSNEKLFF. Here the CDR3 DNA reads TGTGCCAGCAGCCAAGCTCGGGACAGTAATGAAAAACTGTTTTTT. The rearrangement uses TRBV4-2 and TRBJ1-4, with 7 bases that match TRBD1. The germline gives CDR1 LGHNA, CDR2 YNFKEQ. The CDR3 spans 15 residues. V lost 1 base to trimming and J lost 4 bases; unmatched junction nucleotides: 3.

This clone appeared a few times. The chain recombines TRBV7-9 with TRBJ2-7, with TRBD1 identical over 7 bases. The CDR3 consists of 14 residues. Germline V gene data show CDR1 as SEHNR and CDR2 as FQNEAQ (reference sequence). V dropped 1 base and J dropped 4; count of bases not matched to a gene: 4. Written as DNA, the CDR3 is TGTGCCAGCAGCTTAGAGGGACAGCGGTACGAGCAGTACTTC. Translated, it gives CASSLEGQRYEQYF.

The genes are TRBV12-2 and TRBJ1-2. TRBV12-2 constitutes a pseudogene. CDR3 length: 17 residues. The CDR3 sequence: CASRLALDPTPLYGYTF. The CDR3 DNA follows: TGTGCAAGTCGCTTAGCGCTGGACCCCACGCCCCTTTATGGCTACACCTTC.

This chain joins TRBV19 and TRBJ1-5, with TRBD1 as a possible D gene (5 bases). The CDR3 contains 16 residues. The germline gives CDR1 LNHDA, CDR2 SQIVND (reference sequence). Trimming took off 3 bases at V and 6 bases at J, with 18 bases between the two ends. The CDR3 loop is CASSINEGESTQPQHF. The CDR3 coding sequence is TGTGCCAGTAGTATTAATGAAGGGGAGTCGACTCAGCCCCAGCATTTT.

The rearrangement uses TRBV5-4 and TRBJ1-2; 9 positions match TRBD1. V dropped 3 bases and J dropped 5; count of bases not matched to a gene: 5. The CDR3 is made up of 14 amino acids. The germline gives CDR1 SGHNT, CDR2 YYREEE (reference sequence). CDR3: CASSYSGQGYGYTF. Written as DNA, the CDR3 is TGTGCCAGCAGCTACTCGGGACAGGGATATGGCTACACCTTC.

This clone was seen only once. This chain connects TRBV27 to TRBJ2-7; 8 bases match TRBD1. The CDR3 covers 13 residues. Germline V gives CDR1 MNHEY, CDR2 SMNVEV (reference sequence). Trimming removed 5 bases from V and 3 bases from J; junction bases left unmatched: 3. CDR3 in DNA: TGTGCCAGCAGTCCGGGACAGGTCTACGAGCAGTACTTC. This encodes CASSPGQVYEQYF.

The chain employs TRBV5-1 and TRBJ2-2; tentative D call: TRBD2 (5 bases). Trimming shortened V by 2 bases and J by 5 bases, and 19 bases separated the two germline ends. Germline loops: CDR1 SGHRS, CDR2 YFSETQ. The CDR3 runs 17 residues. The DNA for the CDR3 is TGCGCCAGCAGCTTATCGGTATATTCGACGGGGACCGGGGAGCTGTTTTTT. This encodes CASSLSVYSTGTGELFF.

The rearrangement uses TRBV5-1 and TRBJ1-1, with D tentatively TRBD1 (6 bases). Trimming took off 4 bases at V and 2 bases at J, with 15 bases between the two ends. The CDR3 sequence is 15 residues long. The germline V gene has CDR1 SGHRS and CDR2 YFSETQ. CDR3 coding DNA: TGCGCCAGCAGCCCCCTGATACAGGGAAACACTGAAGCTTTCTTT. Its protein product is CASSPLIQGNTEAFF.

The genes are TRBV5-4 and TRBJ1-1, with D possibly matching TRBD1 (5 bases). CDR1 is SGHNT and CDR2 is YYREEE in the germline V gene (reference sequence). V lost 4 bases to trimming and J lost 5 bases, with 18 bases between them. CDR3 length: 15 residues. CDR3 region: CASSQVAGVKTEAFF. The CDR3 coding sequence is TGTGCCAGCAGCCAAGTGGCGGGGGTTAAGACTGAAGCTTTCTTT.